This TCR beta chain stems from a study of control samples from healthy donors and cancer patients. The CDR3 extends over 18 amino acids. Germline V gene data show CDR1 as KGHDR and CDR2 as SFDVKD. The trim removed 2 bases at V and 2 bases at J, leaving 10 bases unmatched. Method: immunoSEQ multiplex PCR; TCRdb's copy keeps in-frame clones and lacks some. The sample consists of 95,000 to 150,000 clones, approximately 89% of them appearing once. The V gene is TRBV24-1, the J gene TRBJ2-3; 9 bases map to TRBD1. The origin of this receptor is a young woman in good health. Sequencing used blood. In DNA, the CDR3 is TGTGCCACCAGTGATTCTACCGGGACAGGGAATCCCACAGATACGCAGTATTTT. Its translation: CATSDSTGTGNPTDTQYF.